These T cell receptor beta chains were read from a single sample in a study of shared clonotypes between healthy human individuals. The method was immunoSEQ multiplex PCR; TCRdb's version includes in-frame clones alone and lacks a portion of them. The sample lists approximately 740,000 clones, 92% occurring once. Sequencing used naive CD8+ T cells sorted from blood. These receptors all stem from a man between 25 and 39 years old in good health. CDR3s include the opening cysteine and the closing phenylalanine or tryptophan. A D gene is named only where the DNA matches it firmly. Where a row states a size, it is once, few, many or the class of an expanded clone; other rows omit it.

clone_size,v_call,d_call,j_call,cdr3_nt,cdr3_aa
NA,TRBV13,NA,TRBJ1-1,TGTGCCAGCAGTCGTGTCCTGGGGGGCAGGGACACTGAAGCTTTCTTT,CASSRVLGGRDTEAFF
NA,TRBV7-2,NA,TRBJ2-7,TGTGCCAGCAGCTTGAACCTCGAGGGAGGACTTAACTACGAGCAGTACTTC,CASSLNLEGGLNYEQYF
NA,TRBV28,NA,TRBJ2-3,TGTGCCGGCGCCGCGAGCGGAAGCAGCACAGATACGCAGTATTTT,CAGAASGSSTDTQYF
few,TRBV5-1,TRBD1,TRBJ2-2,TGCGCCAGCAGCTTGGGCCGGGGTGGACAGGGGGACACCGGGGAGCTGTTTTTT,CASSLGRGGQGDTGELFF
NA,TRBV23-1,TRBD2,TRBJ2-1,TGCGCCAGCAGTCCACCGCGGGGGGGCGCCTCGGGGCAGTTCTTC,CASSPPRGGASGQFF
few,TRBV5-1,TRBD1,TRBJ2-1,TGCGCCAGCAGCTCGGGACAGGGAGCCTACAATGAGCAGTTCTTC,CASSSGQGAYNEQFF
once,TRBV7-9,TRBD2,TRBJ2-1,TGTGCCAGCAGCTTAGGGCTAGCGGGCCACAATGAGCAGTTCTTC,CASSLGLAGHNEQFF
NA,TRBV7-9,NA,TRBJ2-4,TGTGCCAGCAGCCTCGAGGGGTGGGGGGACATTCAGTACTTC,CASSLEGWGDIQYF
NA,TRBV27,NA,TRBJ1-2,TGTGCCAGCAGAGGTGACGGAGGTTACTATGGCTACACCTTC,CASRGDGGYYGYTF
NA,TRBV7-9,NA,TRBJ1-3,TGTGCCAGCAGCCAGCCAGGGCAGGCGTTAAACACCATATATTTT,CASSQPGQALNTIYF